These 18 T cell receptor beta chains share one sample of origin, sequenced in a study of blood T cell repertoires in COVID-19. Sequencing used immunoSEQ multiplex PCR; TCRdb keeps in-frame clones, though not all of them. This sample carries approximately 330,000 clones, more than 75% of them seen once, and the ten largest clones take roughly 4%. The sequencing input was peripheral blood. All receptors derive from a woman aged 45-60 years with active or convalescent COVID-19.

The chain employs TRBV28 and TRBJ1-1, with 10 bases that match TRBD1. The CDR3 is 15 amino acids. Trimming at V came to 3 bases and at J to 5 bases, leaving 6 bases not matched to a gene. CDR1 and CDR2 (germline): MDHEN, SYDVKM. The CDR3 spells CASSLGTGVWTEAFF. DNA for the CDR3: TGTGCCAGCAGTTTGGGGACAGGGGTTTGGACTGAAGCTTTCTTT.

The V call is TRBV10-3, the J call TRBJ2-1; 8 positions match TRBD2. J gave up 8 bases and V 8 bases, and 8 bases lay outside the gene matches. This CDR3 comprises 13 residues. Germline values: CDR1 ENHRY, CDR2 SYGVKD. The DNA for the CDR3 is TGTGCCATCCGACTGAGCGGGAGCGATGAGCAGTTCTTC. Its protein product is CAIRLSGSDEQFF.

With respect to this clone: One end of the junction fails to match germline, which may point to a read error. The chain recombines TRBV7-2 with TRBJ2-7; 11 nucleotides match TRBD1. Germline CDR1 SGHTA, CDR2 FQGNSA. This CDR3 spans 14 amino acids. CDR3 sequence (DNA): TGTGCCAACAGCCAGGACAGGGGGCCAGTCGAGCAGTACTTC. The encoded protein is CANSQDRGPVEQYF.

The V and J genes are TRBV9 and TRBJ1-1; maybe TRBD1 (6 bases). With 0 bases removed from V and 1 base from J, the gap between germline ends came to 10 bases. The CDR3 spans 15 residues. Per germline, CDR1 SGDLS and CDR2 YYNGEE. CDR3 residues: CASSVEPRGNTEAFF. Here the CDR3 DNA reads TGTGCCAGCAGCGTAGAGCCCAGGGGGAACACTGAAGCTTTCTTT.

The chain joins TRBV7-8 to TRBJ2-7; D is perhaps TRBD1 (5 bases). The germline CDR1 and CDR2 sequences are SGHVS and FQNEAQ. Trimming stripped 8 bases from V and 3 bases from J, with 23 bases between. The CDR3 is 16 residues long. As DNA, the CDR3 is TGTGCCAGCCTCCCTTTAGGCAGGGATCTCTACTACGAGCAGTACTTC. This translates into CASLPLGRDLYYEQYF.

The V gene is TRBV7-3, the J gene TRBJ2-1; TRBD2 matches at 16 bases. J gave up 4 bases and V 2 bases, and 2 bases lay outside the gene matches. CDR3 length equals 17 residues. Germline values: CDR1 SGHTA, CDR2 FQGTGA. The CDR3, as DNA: TGTGCCAGCAGCTTACGGGGACTAGCGGGAGGGTACAATGAGCAGTTCTTC. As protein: CASSLRGLAGGYNEQFF. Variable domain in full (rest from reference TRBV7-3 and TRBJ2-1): GAGVSQTPSNKVTEKGKYVELRCDPISGHTALYWYRQSLGQGPEFLIYFQGTGAADDSGLPNDRFFAVRPEGSVSTLKIQRTERGDSAVYLCASSLRGLAGGYNEQFFGPGTRLTVL.

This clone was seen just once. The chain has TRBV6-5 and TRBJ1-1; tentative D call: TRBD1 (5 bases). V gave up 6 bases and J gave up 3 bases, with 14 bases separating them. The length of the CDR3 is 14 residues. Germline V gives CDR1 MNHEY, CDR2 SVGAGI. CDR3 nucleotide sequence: TGTGCCAGCAGCTATCGACAGTTTGACACTGAAGCTTTCTTT. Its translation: CASSYRQFDTEAFF.

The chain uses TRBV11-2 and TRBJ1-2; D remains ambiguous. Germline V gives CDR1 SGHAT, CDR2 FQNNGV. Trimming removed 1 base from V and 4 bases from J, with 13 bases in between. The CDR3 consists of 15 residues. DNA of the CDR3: TGTGCCAGCAGCTTAGGTCTGCAGGCGAGCTATGGCTACACCTTC. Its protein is CASSLGLQASYGYTF.

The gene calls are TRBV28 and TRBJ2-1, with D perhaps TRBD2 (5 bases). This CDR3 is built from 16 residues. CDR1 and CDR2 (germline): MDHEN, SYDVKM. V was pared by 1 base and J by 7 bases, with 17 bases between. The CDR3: CASSLLVGAALNEQFF. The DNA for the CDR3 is TGTGCCAGCAGTTTATTGGTGGGAGCGGCCTTAAATGAGCAGTTCTTC. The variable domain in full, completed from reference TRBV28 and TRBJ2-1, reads DVKVTQSSRYLVKRTGEKVFLECVQDMDHENMFWYRQDPGLGLRLIYFSYDVKMKEKGDIPEGYSVSREKKERFSLILESASTNQTSMYLCASSLLVGAALNEQFFGPGTRLTVL.

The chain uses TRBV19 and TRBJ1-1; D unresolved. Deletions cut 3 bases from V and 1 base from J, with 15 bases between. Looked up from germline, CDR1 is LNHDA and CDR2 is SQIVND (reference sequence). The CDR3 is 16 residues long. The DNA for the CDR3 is TGTGCCAGTAGTATGGGCCCCGCCTTAGGGAACACTGAAGCTTTCTTT. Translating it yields CASSMGPALGNTEAFF.

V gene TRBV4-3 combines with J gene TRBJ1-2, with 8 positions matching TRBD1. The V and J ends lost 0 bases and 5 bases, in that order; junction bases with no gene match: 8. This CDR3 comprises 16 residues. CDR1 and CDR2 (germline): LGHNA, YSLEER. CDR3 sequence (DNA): TGCGCCAGCAGCCAAGATAGTCAGGGGGCTTCTTATGGCTACACCTTC. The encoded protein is CASSQDSQGASYGYTF.

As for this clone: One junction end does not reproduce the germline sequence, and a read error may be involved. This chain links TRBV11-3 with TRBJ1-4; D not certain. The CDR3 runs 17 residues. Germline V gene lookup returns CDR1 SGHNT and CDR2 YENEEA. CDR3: CASSLEKSPTTNEKLFF. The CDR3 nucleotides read TGTGCCAGCAGCCTAGAAAAAAGCCCGACAACTAATGAAAAACTGTTTTTT.

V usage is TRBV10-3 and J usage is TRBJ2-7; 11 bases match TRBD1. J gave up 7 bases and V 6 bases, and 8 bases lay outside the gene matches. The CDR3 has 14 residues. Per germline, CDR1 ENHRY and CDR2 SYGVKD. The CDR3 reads CAISGTGGRGEQYF. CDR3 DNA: TGTGCCATCAGCGGGACAGGGGGACGGGGGGAGCAGTACTTC.

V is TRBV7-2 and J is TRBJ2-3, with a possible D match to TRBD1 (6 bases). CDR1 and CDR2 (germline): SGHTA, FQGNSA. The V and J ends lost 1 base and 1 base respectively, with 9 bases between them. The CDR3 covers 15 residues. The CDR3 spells CASSLGQVGTDTQYF. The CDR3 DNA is TGTGCCAGCAGCTTAGGACAGGTGGGCACAGATACGCAGTATTTT.

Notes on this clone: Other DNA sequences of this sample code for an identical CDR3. The CDR3 loop is CATSDFGGEAFF. CDR3 in DNA: TGTGCCACCAGTGATTTTGGGGGGGAGGCTTTCTTT. The chain combines TRBV24-1 with TRBJ1-1, with TRBD1 as a possible D gene (5 bases). The CDR3 is 12 amino acids. V dropped 1 base and J dropped 11 bases, with 10 bases sitting between them. Germline V gene data show CDR1 as KGHDR and CDR2 as SFDVKD.

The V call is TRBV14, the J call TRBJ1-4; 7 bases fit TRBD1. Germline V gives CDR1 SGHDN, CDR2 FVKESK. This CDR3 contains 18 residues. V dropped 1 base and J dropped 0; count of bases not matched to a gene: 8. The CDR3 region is CASSQVSTGLATNEKLFF. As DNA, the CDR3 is TGTGCCAGCAGCCAAGTTTCGACAGGGTTAGCAACTAATGAAAAACTGTTTTTT.

CDR3 nucleotides: TGTGCCAGCAGCTCCCGTTACAGGGCCGAGTCACCCCTCCACTTT. It yields the protein CASSSRYRAESPLHF. J is TRBJ1-6 and V is TRBV7-2; a possible D gene is TRBD1 (6 bases). V lost 4 bases and J 10 bases, leaving 17 bases between the germline ends. This CDR3 spans 15 amino acids. Germline V gene data show CDR1 as SGHTA and CDR2 as FQGNSA.

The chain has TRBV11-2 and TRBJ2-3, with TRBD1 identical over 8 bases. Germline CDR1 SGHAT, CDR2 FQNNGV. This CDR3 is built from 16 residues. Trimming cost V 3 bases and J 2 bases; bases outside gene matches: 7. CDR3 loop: CASSLTGEFFTDTQYF. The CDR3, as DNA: TGTGCCAGCAGCTTGACAGGGGAATTCTTCACAGATACGCAGTATTTT.